This TCR beta chain appears in the sequencing data of a study of identical twins. CDR1 SEHNR and CDR2 FQNEAQ come from the germline V gene (reference sequence). The CDR3 contains 12 residues. Trimming stripped 3 bases from V and 6 bases from J, with 5 bases between. On this clonotype: The antigen remains unidentified.

Overall study findings and caveats: The study found excess low generation probability among twin-shared out-of-frame alpha sequences.

In TCRdb, the 5' RACE reads were re-called with MiXCR into one record per CDR3 protein. This sample yields around 480,000 distinct CDR3 sequences, of which more than 13% are seen a single time; about 1% belongs to the top ten. The sample also formed part of further work on yellow fever vaccine responses in identical twins.

Specimen: CD4+ T cells sorted from blood. The gene calls are TRBV7-9 and TRBJ1-4; perhaps TRBD1 as D (5 bases). This receptor was taken from a woman aged 18 to 35 in good health. The CDR3, as DNA: TGTGCCAGCAGCTTCAGGGATGAAAAACTGTTTTTT. Translating it yields CASSFRDEKLFF.